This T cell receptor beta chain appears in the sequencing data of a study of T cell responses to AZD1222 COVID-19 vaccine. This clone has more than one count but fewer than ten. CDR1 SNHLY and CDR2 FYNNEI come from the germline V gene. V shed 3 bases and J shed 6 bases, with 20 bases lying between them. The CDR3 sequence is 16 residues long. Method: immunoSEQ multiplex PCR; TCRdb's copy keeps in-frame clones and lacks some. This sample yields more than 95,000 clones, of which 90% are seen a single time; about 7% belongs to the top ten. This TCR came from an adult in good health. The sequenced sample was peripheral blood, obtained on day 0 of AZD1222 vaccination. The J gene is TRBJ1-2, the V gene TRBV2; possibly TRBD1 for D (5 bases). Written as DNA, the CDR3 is TGTGCCAGCAGTGATTTTTCTCAGGGACGGGTCGATGGCTACACCTTC. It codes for CASSDFSQGRVDGYTF.